The clone carrying this TCR beta chain was seen only a few times. What it binds is unknown. This specimen comes from a study of blood T cells in healthy people across ages. Study conclusions and caveats: Higher diversity, along with more naive CD4+ cells, distinguished long-lived donors from aged donors. Roughly linear age-related decline in beta diversity appeared, significant by age around 36.

Total RNA amounts of at least 5 micrograms were extracted per sample. For the second PCR, which ran for roughly 7 to 11 cycles, a sample-barcoded 5' primer and a J-beta primer mix were used. A single record per CDR3 protein comes from TCRdb applying MiXCR to the 5' RACE reads. Of roughly 1,300,000 distinct CDR3 sequences listed, 45% to 70% are singletons. V lost 8 bases to trimming and J lost 1 base, with 5 bases between them. The CDR3 has 11 residues. The V gene's germline CDR1 is MGHDK and CDR2 SYGVNS. The chain recombines TRBV25-1 with TRBJ1-1, with TRBD1 as a possible D gene (5 bases). Sequenced input: blood. The source is a man between 18 and 29 years old in good health. CDR3 sequence reads: CASGGNTEAFF. The CDR3 nucleotides are TGTGCCAGCGGGGGGAACACTGAAGCTTTCTTT. The entire variable domain, with the rest obtained from reference TRBV25-1 and TRBJ1-1, is as follows: EADIYQTPRYLVIGTGKKITLECSQTMGHDKMYWYQQDPGMELHLIHYSYGVNSTEKGDLSSESTVSRIRTEHFPLTLESARPSHTSQYLCASGGNTEAFFGQGTRLTVV.